Many counts were recorded for the clone carrying this T cell receptor beta chain. This entry comes from a study of T cells after yellow fever vaccination. Background on the study: In the case of low-cell-number fractions, SMART-Seq v4 Ultra Low Input was used for preparation.

As TCR cDNA was made by 5'RACE template switching, a universal primer site and UMIs were added. TCRdb called the 5' RACE reads again in MiXCR, with one record for every CDR3 protein. The sample has tens of thousands of distinct CDR3 sequences, around 7% seen once. Trimming at V came to 4 bases and at J to 7 bases, leaving 7 bases not matched to a gene. In germline, CDR1 is KGHSH, CDR2 LQKENI. The CDR3 consists of 14 residues. The TCR comes from a man younger than 40 who received the YFV17D yellow fever vaccine. This sample comprised CD8+ T cells sorted from PBMCs, obtained on the day of the yellow fever booster vaccination. V usage is TRBV18 and J usage is TRBJ1-5; 7 bases are a match to TRBD1. Written as DNA, the CDR3 is TGTGCCAGCTCACGGACAGGAGGGGGACAGCCCCAGCATTTT. This encodes CASSRTGGGQPQHF.